This TCR beta chain was found in a study of cytomegalovirus exposure and HLA in healthy donors (dated by TCRdb to about 2017). The study in broad terms: In an earlier analysis of 450 to 750 of the donors, 276 Gb of sequence data and some 100 million unique TCR beta sequences from 180 million or so T cells were reported. A later genetic analysis took genome-wide SNP genotypes for about 55% of the 666 donors and used that subset as a discovery cohort. Donor age, sex, ethnicity and CMV serostatus were compiled together with the repertoire data. Four or five DR-DQ haplotypes were handled as single units for association and clustering because linkage in the cohort was strong. To predict cytomegalovirus infection status, the study combined high-throughput TCR immunosequencing, statistical association of individual TCRs with disease status, and machine learning. The number of donors typed differed by locus, with about 629-630 for A, B, C, DRB1 and DQB1, 522 for DQA1, 600 to 610 for DPA1, and over 400 for DPB1. In addition to the first cohort of 666 subjects, a separate validation cohort of 130 or so different subjects was used. In an earlier analysis of roughly 600 of the donors, high-throughput TCR beta sequencing was used to judge whether each TCR beta V gene segment behaved as functional or pseudogenic. A later analysis re-analyzed previously published TCR beta repertoires from hundreds of donors and added high-resolution HLA genotyping to study TCR occurrence patterns. The later analysis used no new phenotypic data to find candidate immune exposures, relying instead on TCR beta sequences and their occurrence across donors. About 320 gigabases of sequencing data and approximately 85 million unique TCR sequences were included in an early release covering about 600 HLA-typed donors. The study used immunosequencing to profile the T cell repertoires of approximately 640 subjects and linked those repertoires to cytomegalovirus serostatus. On average, 235,054 unique TCR beta nucleotide sequences were sequenced per donor among a few hundred genotyped donors of the cohort, with 15% to 20% of those sequences being non-productive. Both class I and class II loci were covered by HLA typing, at four-digit resolution. The study aimed to test whether cataloging public T cell receptors could reveal signatures of past pathogen exposure. Of the 350 to 450 genotyped donors, 75% to 85% were placed in the genetic ancestry cluster associated with self-reported Caucasian donors. All discovery cohort repertoires had been generated on a single sequencing platform.

Trimming accounts for 1 base at V and 7 bases at J, while the number of junction bases matched to no gene is 2. There are 14 amino acids in the CDR3, from cysteine to phenylalanine inclusive. Only the CDR3 region is kept as DNA, spanning 42 bases read in frame from base 1. The germline V gene sets CDR1 to LGHNA and CDR2 to YSLEER. The cohort comprised more than 550 healthy bone marrow donors. All cohort members were sampled while nominally healthy, although unrecorded immune exposures were likely present. The donor was CMV seropositive and belonged to the group of a few hundred seropositive cohort members. A peripheral blood sample was collected from each donor, and TCR beta sequencing was performed on peripheral blood mononuclear cells. The Qiagen DNeasy Blood Extraction Kit was used to extract genomic DNA from the blood cell samples. The library relied on the immunoSEQ multiplex PCR assay. For the multiplex PCR, a mixture combining 60 forward primers for TCR Vbeta segments and 13 reverse primers for TCR Jbeta segments was used. The CDR3 region of rearranged TCR beta genes was amplified from genomic DNA with a multiplex PCR assay. The Illumina HiSeq System was used to sequence the amplified TCR beta libraries as 87-base-pair reads. Per the source publication's procedure: Across the roughly 640 repertoires, a later analysis counted tens of millions of unique TCR beta chains, around 10 million of which were shared by at least two donors. A nearest-neighbor algorithm error-corrected the raw reads and collapsed the reads into unique sequences, merging closely related sequences to remove PCR and sequencing errors. V, D and J gene segments were assigned by aligning CDR3 sequences to IMGT reference sequences. For a sequence to be retained, a match of at least six nucleotides to both a V gene segment and a J gene segment was required. A rearrangement was called productive if the CDR3 had no stop codons and remained in frame with V and J, and every other rearrangement was called non-productive. CDR3 was defined according to IMGT convention as the region running from the second conserved V-encoded cysteine to the conserved J-encoded phenylalanine. The earlier analysis of about 590 of the donors excluded sequences that lacked an unambiguous match to a single V gene segment. An earlier analysis of fewer than 650 of the donors classified V segments as functional when productive rearrangements were above 56.7% and as segregating when the standard deviation between donors was above 5%. A statistical classification framework was built for diagnosing cytomegalovirus status from the catalog of TCR beta chain sequences. In a later analysis, TCR nucleotide sequences were compared against IMGT/GENE-DB human TR gene sequences so that V and J genes could be assigned. A later analysis assigned CDR3 sequences and most-parsimonious VDJ recombination scenarios with the TCRdist pipeline. In a later analysis, each TCR beta chain was defined by its CDR3 amino acid sequence together with its V-gene family, and reads lacking a unique V-gene family were excluded. As a way to deal with suspected cross-contamination and a sequencing artifact, a later analysis dropped roughly 600 nucleotide sequences that were highly shared and had low generation probability. In a later analysis, a clonal expansion index for each public chain was calculated from normalized within-repertoire ranks of inferred template counts. Generation probabilities in a later analysis came from a VDJ recombination model fitted to out-of-frame rearrangements, and those results were checked against IGoR. In a later analysis, TCR-TCR, TCR-HLA and TCR-CMV co-occurrence was scored with hypergeometric tests, and a repertoire-size bias correction was applied to TCR pairs. In a later analysis, false discovery rates were estimated by permuting HLA or CMV assignments 20 times. In a later analysis, co-occurring TCRs were grouped using DBSCAN, with TCRdist sequence similarity added in when clustering inside HLA-allele-positive subsets. Co-occurrence clustering excluded repertoires with fewer than 30,000 or more than 120,000 public chains, plus five with anomalous nucleotide sharing. This immuneACCESS table, as held by TCRdb, lists in-frame sequences with V and J called but not all clones. Of the missing ones, under half trace to an unresolved V gene in checked studies; the others have no known cause. V, J and clone size were drawn from that table, and D and trimming were deduced from the DNA. The sample table contains about 110,000 clones; only one count was recorded for approximately 79% of them. 6.2% of the sample is held by the ten biggest clonotypes.

The paper's findings and limits, for the study overall: While some public TCRs were present in many individuals, most TCR sequences turned up only very rarely across donors. In an earlier analysis of 587 of the donors, most TCR beta V segments appeared in productive rearrangements about 87% or about 30% of the time, broadly matching IMGT annotations. Because counts were too low, roughly 16 rarely observed V segments, including chromosome 9 orphons, were left out of the earlier analysis of some 600 of the donors. Specific HLA alleles were associated with about 17,000 TCR beta sequences at a false discovery rate of 0.05 in a later analysis. A further reported finding was that TCR beta sequences accurately predicted the HLA-A and HLA-B alleles for most subjects in the first cohort. According to the authors, the approach could potentially be generalized to other disease states and immunological phenotypes. In the study, about 150 TCR beta chains were listed as associated with cytomegalovirus. HLA typing was unavailable for some donors at each locus, so association tests used only the typed subset. The only immune exposure information available for the cohort was CMV serostatus. In this cohort, only TCR beta chains were sequenced, and detectable features were limited by the absence of alpha or paired-chain data. Roughly uniform sequencing depth across donors was assumed in presence/absence analyses, although this assumption may not hold. The classifier was reported to diagnose cytomegalovirus status with high specificity and sensitivity in both the original cohort and the validation cohort. In a later analysis, the rate of TCR association differed among HLA loci, with DRB1 alleles having the most associated TCRs and HLA-C alleles having the fewest. Correlated functional status among segregating V segments might be attributable to linkage disequilibrium, but an unknown experimental factor could not be ruled out. Some IMGT-functional V segments, including TRBV6-2 and TRBV6-3, could not be distinguished by the 87-base-pair reads and were therefore excluded. A later analysis found that HLA-associated TCR beta chains were more clonally expanded and had lower generation probabilities than equally common non-associated chains. Strong co-occurrence of HLA alleles, especially DR and DQ, made assigning TCR associations to individual alleles difficult. According to a later analysis, most CMV-associated TCR beta chains appeared to be HLA-restricted, and the HLA associations seemed to be driven largely by CMV exposure. Compared with the roughly 670-donor mean, donors in an Asian-associated ancestry cluster had fewer N-insertions in productive TCRs, according to a later genetic analysis. V-gene and J-gene trimming of TCR beta chains was associated with a missense DCLRE1C variant in a later genetic analysis, and the association was replicated in an independent cohort. In vitro tests confirmed that a few of the cytomegalovirus-associated TCR beta chains recognize cytomegalovirus antigens. A group of highly shared sequence variants was considered likely to be a technical artifact of the sequencing pipeline. A later analysis reported that several top co-occurrence clusters appeared linked to parvovirus B19, influenza, CMV and Epstein-Barr virus.

About this clone: Its antigen is unknown. Within one base of it there is no much larger clone, and no base qualities were kept.

The sequence came from a young man in good health and CMV-seropositive. The specimen sequenced was PBMCs. Rearrangement joined TRBV4-3 to TRBJ1-4; 8 of the junction bases match TRBD1. The CDR3 protein sequence reads: CASSQGQGSEKLFF. The nucleotide sequence reads as follows: TGCGCCAGCAGCCAAGGACAGGGGTCTGAAAAACTGTTTTTT.